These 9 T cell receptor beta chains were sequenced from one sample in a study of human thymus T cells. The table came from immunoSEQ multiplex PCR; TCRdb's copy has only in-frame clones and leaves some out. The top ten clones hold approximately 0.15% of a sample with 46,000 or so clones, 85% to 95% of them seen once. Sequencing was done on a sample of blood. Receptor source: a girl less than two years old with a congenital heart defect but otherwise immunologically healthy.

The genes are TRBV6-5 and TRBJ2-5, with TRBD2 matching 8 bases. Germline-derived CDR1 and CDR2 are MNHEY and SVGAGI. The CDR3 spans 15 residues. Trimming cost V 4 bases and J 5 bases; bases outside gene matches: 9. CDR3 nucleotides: TGTGCCAGCAGTTCTCCCAGCGGGAGCGGGGAGACCCAGTACTTC. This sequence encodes CASSSPSGSGETQYF.

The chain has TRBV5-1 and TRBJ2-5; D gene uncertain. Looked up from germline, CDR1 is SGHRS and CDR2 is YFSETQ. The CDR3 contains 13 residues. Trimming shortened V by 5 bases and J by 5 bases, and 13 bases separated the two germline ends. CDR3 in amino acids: CASRTAPTETQYF. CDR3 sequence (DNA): TGCGCCAGCAGGACGGCCCCAACCGAGACCCAGTACTTC.

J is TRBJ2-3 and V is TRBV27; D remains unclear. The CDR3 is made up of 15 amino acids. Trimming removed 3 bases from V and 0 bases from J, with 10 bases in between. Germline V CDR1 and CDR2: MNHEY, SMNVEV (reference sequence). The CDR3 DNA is TGTGCCAGCAGTTTTGGGTGGAGCAGCACAGATACGCAGTATTTT. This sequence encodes CASSFGWSSTDTQYF.

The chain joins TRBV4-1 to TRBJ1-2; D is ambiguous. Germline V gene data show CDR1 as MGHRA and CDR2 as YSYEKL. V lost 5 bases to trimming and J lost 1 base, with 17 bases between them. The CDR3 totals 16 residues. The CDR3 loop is CASSNPSSLLNYGYTF. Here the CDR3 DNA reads TGCGCCAGCAGCAACCCCTCCAGTCTGCTTAACTATGGCTACACCTTC.

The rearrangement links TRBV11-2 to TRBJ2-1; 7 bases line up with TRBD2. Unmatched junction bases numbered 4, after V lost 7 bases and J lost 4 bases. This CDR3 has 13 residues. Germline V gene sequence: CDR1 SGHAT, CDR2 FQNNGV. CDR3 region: CASKAGLYNEQFF. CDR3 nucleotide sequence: TGTGCCAGCAAAGCGGGGCTTTACAATGAGCAGTTCTTC. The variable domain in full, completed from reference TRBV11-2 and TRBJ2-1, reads EAGVAQSPRYKIIEKRQSVAFWCNPISGHATLYWYQQILGQGPKLLIQFQNNGVVDDSQLPKDRFSAERLKGVDSTLKIQPAKLEDSAVYLCASKAGLYNEQFFGPGTRLTVL.

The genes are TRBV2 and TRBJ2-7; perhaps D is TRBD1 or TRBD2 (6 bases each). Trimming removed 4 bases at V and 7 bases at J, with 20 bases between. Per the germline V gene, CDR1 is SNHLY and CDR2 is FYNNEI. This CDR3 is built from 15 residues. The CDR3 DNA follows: TGTGCCAGCAGTGCGGTTAGAGAACAGGGAGGAGAGCAGTACTTC. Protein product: CASSAVREQGGEQYF.

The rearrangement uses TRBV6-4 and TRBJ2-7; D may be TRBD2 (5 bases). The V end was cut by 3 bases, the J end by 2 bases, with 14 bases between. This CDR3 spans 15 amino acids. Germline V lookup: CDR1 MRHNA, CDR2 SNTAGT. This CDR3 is CASSEPDCTAYEQYF. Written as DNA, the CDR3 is TGTGCCAGCAGTGAGCCGGACTGTACCGCCTACGAGCAGTACTTC.

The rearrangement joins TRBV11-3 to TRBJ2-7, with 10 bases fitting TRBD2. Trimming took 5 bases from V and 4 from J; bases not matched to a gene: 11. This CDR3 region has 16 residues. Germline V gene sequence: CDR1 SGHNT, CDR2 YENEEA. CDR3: CASSPGGLAGVYEQYF. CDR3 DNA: TGTGCCAGCAGCCCGGGGGGGCTAGCGGGAGTGTACGAGCAGTACTTC.

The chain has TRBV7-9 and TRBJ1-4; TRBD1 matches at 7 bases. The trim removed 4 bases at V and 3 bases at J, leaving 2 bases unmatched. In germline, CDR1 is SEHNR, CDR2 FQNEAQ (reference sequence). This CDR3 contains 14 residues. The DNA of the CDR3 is TGTGCCAGCAGCTCGCAGGGGGCTAATGAAAAACTGTTTTTT. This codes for CASSSQGANEKLFF. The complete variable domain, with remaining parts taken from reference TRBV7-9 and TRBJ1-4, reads DTGVSQNPRHKITKRGQNVTFRCDPISEHNRLYWYRQTLGQGPEFLTYFQNEAQLEKSRLLSDRFSAERPKGSFSTLEIQRTEQGDSAMYLCASSSQGANEKLFFGSGTQLSVL.